This passage covers 12 T cell receptor beta chains from one sample sequenced in a study of cytomegalovirus exposure and HLA in healthy donors. TCRdb keeps only in-frame clones here, not all; method: immunoSEQ multiplex PCR. The sample lists 120,000 or so clones; around 86% were seen once. The specimen was PBMCs. These receptors all come from a young woman in good health and CMV-seronegative.

This clone has only one observation. CDR3 DNA sequence: TGTGCCAGCAACACCATACCACAGGGAAGAGCTTTCTTT. Amino acid sequence: CASNTIPQGRAFF. This rearrangement joins TRBV6-6 to TRBJ1-1; the D gene is possibly TRBD1 (6 bases). Germline lookup yields CDR1 MNHNY and CDR2 SVGAGI (reference sequence). CDR3 length: 13 amino acids. V was trimmed by 7 bases and J by 10 bases, leaving 19 bases between them.

V usage is TRBV2 and J usage is TRBJ2-1; 10 nucleotides align to TRBD1. The germline V gene has CDR1 SNHLY and CDR2 FYNNEI. V shed 6 bases, J shed 4 bases, and the junction held 9 bases outside the gene matches. The CDR3 spans 16 residues. CDR3 DNA: TGTGCCAGCAGAGGACCGGGACAGGGGATTTACAATGAGCAGTTCTTC. It encodes CASRGPGQGIYNEQFF.

This sequence joins TRBV5-6 and TRBJ2-5, with 7 bases lining up with TRBD1. Looked up from germline, CDR1 is SGHDT and CDR2 is YYEEEE. The trim removed 4 bases at V and 0 bases at J, leaving 3 bases unmatched. CDR3 size: 14 residues. The CDR3 DNA sequence: TGTGCCAGCAGCCGGGACAGATACCAAGAGACCCAGTACTTC. It translates to CASSRDRYQETQYF.

The chain recombines TRBV7-2 with TRBJ2-7; possibly TRBD1 for D (5 bases). Germline V gene lookup returns CDR1 SGHTA and CDR2 FQGNSA. Trimming pared 2 bases from V and 0 bases from J, leaving 11 bases between. The CDR3 has 15 amino acids. CDR3 sequence (DNA): TGTGCCAGCAGCTTAAAGGGGTACTACTCCTACGAGCAGTACTTC. Translated: CASSLKGYYSYEQYF.

This chain's CDR3 is CASSPPRRLIAQYF. The DNA of the CDR3 is TGTGCCAGCTCACCACCAAGGCGGCTGATAGCCCAGTACTTC. The chain recombines TRBV18 with TRBJ2-5; D uncertain. V lost 0 bases to trimming and J lost 9 bases, with 14 bases between them. Germline V gene sequence: CDR1 KGHSH, CDR2 LQKENI. This CDR3 contains 14 residues.

V gene TRBV28 combines with J gene TRBJ2-3; 8 positions agree with TRBD2. The CDR3 consists of 17 residues. The J segment lost 1 base and the V segment lost 1 base, leaving 7 bases of the junction unmatched. Germline V CDR1 and CDR2: MDHEN, SYDVKM. The CDR3 DNA sequence: TGTGCCAGCAGTTTATTTAGTCTAGCGGGCGGCACAGATACGCAGTATTTT. Its translation is CASSLFSLAGGTDTQYF.

With respect to this clone: Other DNA sequences of this sample code for an identical CDR3. The chain combines TRBV5-1 with TRBJ2-3, with 7 bases identical to TRBD2. This CDR3 is built from 16 residues. Germline CDR1 SGHRS, CDR2 YFSETQ. V gave up 0 bases and J gave up 0 bases; unmatched junction bases: 4. In DNA, the CDR3 is TGCGCCAGCAGCTTGGGTCTAGCGGTTAGCACAGATACGCAGTATTTT. This encodes CASSLGLAVSTDTQYF.

This chain joins TRBV5-1 and TRBJ1-1; TRBD1 is a possible D gene (6 bases). Germline V gene data show CDR1 as SGHRS and CDR2 as YFSETQ. The CDR3 length is 15 residues. V was pared by 0 bases and J by 4 bases, with 13 bases between. The CDR3 coding sequence is TGCGCCAGCAGCTTGGCCCAGGGGCCAGGCACTGAAGCTTTCTTT. Translation gives CASSLAQGPGTEAFF.

This rearrangement joins TRBV6-1 to TRBJ1-2; 11 nucleotides align to TRBD1. J lost 6 bases, V lost 3 bases, and 9 bases had no gene match. Germline CDR1 and CDR2: MNHNS and SASEGT. The CDR3 spans 16 residues. CDR3 region: CASSDPRTGGNDGYTF. The CDR3 DNA reads as TGTGCCAGCAGTGACCCCAGGACAGGGGGCAATGATGGCTACACCTTC.

The CDR3 bases are TGTGCCAGCAGCTTGAAGGCGGACAGATATAGCAATCAGCCCCAGCATTTT. Translated: CASSLKADRYSNQPQHF. The chain combines TRBV5-6 with TRBJ1-5, with D possibly matching TRBD1 (6 bases). CDR3 length: 17 amino acids. The germline V gene has CDR1 SGHDT and CDR2 YYEEEE. V dropped 1 base and J dropped 0 bases, with 14 bases sitting between them.

The chain recombines TRBV6-6 with TRBJ1-1, with D perhaps TRBD1 (5 bases). This CDR3 contains 12 residues. V gave up 8 bases and J gave up 1 base, with 8 bases separating them. Per germline, CDR1 MNHNY and CDR2 SVGAGI (reference sequence). The CDR3, as DNA: TGTGCCAGCCGGAGGGGGAACACTGAAGCTTTCTTT. It translates to CASRRGNTEAFF.

In this sample, this clone turned up once. The chain has TRBV4-2 and TRBJ2-2; the D is unclear. CDR1 and CDR2 from the germline V gene are LGHNA and YNFKEQ. V was clipped by 1 base and J by 5 bases, with 8 bases between them. There are 14 residues in the CDR3. In DNA, the CDR3 is TGTGCCAGCAGCCAAGTAGCCCAGACCGGGGAGCTGTTTTTT. Protein product: CASSQVAQTGELFF.